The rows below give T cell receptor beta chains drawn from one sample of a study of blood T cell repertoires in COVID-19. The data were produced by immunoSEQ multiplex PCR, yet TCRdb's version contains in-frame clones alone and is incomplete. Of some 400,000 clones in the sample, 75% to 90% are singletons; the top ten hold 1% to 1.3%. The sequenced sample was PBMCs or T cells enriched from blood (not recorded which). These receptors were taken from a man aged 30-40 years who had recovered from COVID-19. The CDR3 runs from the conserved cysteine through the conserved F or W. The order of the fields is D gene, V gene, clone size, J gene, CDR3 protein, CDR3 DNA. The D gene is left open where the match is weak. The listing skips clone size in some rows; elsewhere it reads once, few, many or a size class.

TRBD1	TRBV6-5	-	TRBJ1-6	CASSPDRVGSPLHF	TGTGCCAGCAGTCCGGACAGGGTCGGTTCACCCCTCCACTTT
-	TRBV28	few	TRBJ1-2	CASQTGVLSGYTF	TGTGCCAGCCAGACGGGGGTTTTGAGTGGCTACACCTTC
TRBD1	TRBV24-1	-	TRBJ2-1	CATSEAGQGVFNEQFF	TGTGCCACCAGTGAAGCGGGACAGGGGGTTTTTAATGAGCAGTTCTTC
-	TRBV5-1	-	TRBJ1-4	CASSLYRKEKLFF	TGCGCCAGCAGCTTGTACAGGAAAGAAAAACTGTTTTTT
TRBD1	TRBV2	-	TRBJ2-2	CASSLQGGNTGELFF	TGTGCCAGCAGTTTACAGGGGGGCAACACCGGGGAGCTGTTTTTT
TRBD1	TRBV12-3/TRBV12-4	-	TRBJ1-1	CATFQGGEAFF	TGTGCCACCTTCCAGGGGGGTGAAGCTTTCTTT
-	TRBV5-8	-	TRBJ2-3	CASSFLNGEDTQYF	TGTGCCAGCAGCTTTTTAAACGGGGAAGATACGCAGTATTTT
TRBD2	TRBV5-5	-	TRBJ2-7	CASSMGLALVRDF	TGTGCCAGCAGCATGGGACTAGCGCTTGTGAGGGACTTC
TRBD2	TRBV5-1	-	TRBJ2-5	CASTGGAGVYQETQYF	TGCGCCAGCACCGGAGGAGCGGGGGTTTACCAAGAGACCCAGTACTTC
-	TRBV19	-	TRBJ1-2	CASSISQNNYGYTF	TGTGCCAGTAGTATATCGCAGAATAACTATGGCTACACCTTC
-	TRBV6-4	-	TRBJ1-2	CASSDWGSYGYTF	TGTGCCAGCAGTGACTGGGGCAGCTATGGCTACACCTTC
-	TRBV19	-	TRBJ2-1	CASSYGTHYNEQFF	TGTGCCAGTAGCTACGGGACTCACTACAATGAGCAGTTCTTC
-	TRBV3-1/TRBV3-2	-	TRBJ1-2	CASSQDLWGRDYGYTF	TGTGCCAGCAGCCAAGATTTGTGGGGGCGCGACTATGGCTACACCTTC
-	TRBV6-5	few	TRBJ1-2	CASTHDPGYGYGYTF	TGTGCCAGCACGCACGACCCGGGGTACGGCTATGGCTACACCTTC
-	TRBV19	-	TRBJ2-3	CASSDSSTDTQYF	TGTGCCAGCTCGGACAGTAGCACAGATACGCAGTATTTT
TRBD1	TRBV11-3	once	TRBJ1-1	CASSSGTANTEAFF	TGTGCCAGCAGCTCCGGGACAGCGAACACTGAAGCTTTCTTT
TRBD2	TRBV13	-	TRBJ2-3	CASSYSGSTDTQYF	TGTGCCAGCAGCTATAGCGGGAGCACAGATACGCAGTATTTT
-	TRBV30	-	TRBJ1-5	CAWNEGFGNQPQHF	TGTGCCTGGAACGAGGGCTTCGGCAATCAGCCCCAGCATTTT
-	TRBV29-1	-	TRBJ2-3	CSVEDRDFSNTQYF	TGCAGCGTTGAAGACCGGGACTTTTCAAATACGCAGTATTTT
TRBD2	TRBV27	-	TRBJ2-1	CASSPGTSGHNEQFF	TGTGCCAGCAGCCCGGGGACTAGCGGCCATAATGAGCAGTTCTTC
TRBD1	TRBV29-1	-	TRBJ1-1	CSVTTGGTEAFF	TGCAGCGTAACGACAGGGGGCACTGAAGCTTTCTTT
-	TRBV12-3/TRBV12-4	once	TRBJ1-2	CASSLSHFYGYTF	TGTGCCAGCAGTTTGTCCCACTTCTATGGCTACACCTTC
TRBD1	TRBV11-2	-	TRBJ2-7	CASSAQGVAGEQYF	TGTGCCAGCAGCGCCCAGGGGGTTGCAGGAGAGCAGTACTTC
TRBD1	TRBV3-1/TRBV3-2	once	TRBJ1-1	CASSPPGQKKLNTEAFF	TGTGCCAGCAGCCCACCGGGACAGAAAAAATTGAACACTGAAGCTTTCTTT